This TCR beta chain was obtained from a study of T cells expressing NK-cell markers. The wider study: Source material for TCR beta repertoires consisted of sorted CD3+CD56+NKG2C+, CD3+CD56+NKG2C- and CD3+CD56-NKG2C+ T cells.

With UMIs, 5'RACE template switching was used to make TCR beta cDNA. Each CDR3 protein gets one entry in TCRdb, which reprocessed the 5' RACE reads and gives no DNA. Its clone listing holds about 390,000 distinct CDR3 sequences. CDR3 size: 16 residues. Germline lookup yields CDR1 SQVTM and CDR2 ANQGSEA. The rearrangement uses TRBV29-1 and TRBJ2-2; without DNA, the TCRdb call of TRBD1 cannot be checked. This receptor was obtained from a woman in her forties or fifties in good health. Input material: blood T cells: a sorted CD56 or NKG2C T cell subset, CD4+ or CD8+ T cells, or bulk PBMC T cells (not recorded which). The CDR3 loop is CSATGTGGRDSGELFF.